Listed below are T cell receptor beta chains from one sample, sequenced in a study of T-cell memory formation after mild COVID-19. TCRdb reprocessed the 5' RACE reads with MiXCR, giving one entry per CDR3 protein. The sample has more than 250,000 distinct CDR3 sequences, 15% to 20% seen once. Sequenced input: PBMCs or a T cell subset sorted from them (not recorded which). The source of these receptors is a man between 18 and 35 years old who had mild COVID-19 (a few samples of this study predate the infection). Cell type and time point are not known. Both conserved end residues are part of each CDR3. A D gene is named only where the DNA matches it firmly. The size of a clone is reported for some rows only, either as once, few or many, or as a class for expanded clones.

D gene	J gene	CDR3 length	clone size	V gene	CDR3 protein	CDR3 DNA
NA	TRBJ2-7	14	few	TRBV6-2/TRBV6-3	CASRPDTGRDEQYF	TGTGCCAGCAGACCAGATACAGGGCGGGACGAGCAGTACTTC
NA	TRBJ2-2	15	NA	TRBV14	CASSQNWASGGELFF	TGTGCCAGCAGCCAAAACTGGGCATCGGGCGGGGAGCTGTTTTTT
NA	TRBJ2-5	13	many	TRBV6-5	CASSYTGRETQYF	TGTGCCAGCAGTTACACGGGAAGAGAGACCCAGTACTTC
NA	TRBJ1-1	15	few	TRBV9	CASSPTYGIASEAFF	TGTGCCAGCAGCCCTACCTATGGAATAGCAAGTGAAGCTTTCTTT
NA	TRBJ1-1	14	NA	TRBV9	CASSINPMNTEAFF	TGTGCCAGCAGCATAAACCCGATGAACACTGAAGCTTTCTTT
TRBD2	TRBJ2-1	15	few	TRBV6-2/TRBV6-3	CASMSGGASYNEQFF	TGTGCCAGCATGTCCGGGGGGGCATCGTACAATGAGCAGTTCTTC
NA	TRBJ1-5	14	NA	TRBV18	CASSPNKGGQPQHF	TGTGCCAGCTCACCAAACAAGGGGGGTCAGCCCCAGCATTTT
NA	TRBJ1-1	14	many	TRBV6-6	CASSYRRQAGTAFF	TGTGCCAGCAGTTATCGTCGGCAGGCGGGTACAGCTTTCTTT
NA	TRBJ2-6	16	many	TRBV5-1	CASSLEVVPGANVLTF	TGCGCCAGCAGCTTGGAGGTCGTGCCTGGGGCCAACGTCCTGACTTTC
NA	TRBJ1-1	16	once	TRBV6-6	CASSYSTFSGHAEAFF	TGTGCCAGCAGTTACTCGACGTTTTCAGGACATGCTGAAGCTTTCTTT
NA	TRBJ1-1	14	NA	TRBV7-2	CASSLGNRRREAFF	TGTGCCAGCAGCTTAGGAAACCGGCGGCGGGAAGCTTTCTTT
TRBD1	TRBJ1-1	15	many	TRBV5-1	CASSSSGQDGTEAFF	TGCGCCAGCAGCTCCTCGGGACAGGATGGCACTGAAGCTTTCTTT
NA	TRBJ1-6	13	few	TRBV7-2	CASSPNGHSPLHF	TGTGCCAGCAGCCCCAACGGGCATTCACCCCTCCACTTT
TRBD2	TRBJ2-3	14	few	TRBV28	CASRRGGETDTQYF	TGTGCCAGCAGGCGGGGGGGCGAGACAGATACGCAGTATTTT
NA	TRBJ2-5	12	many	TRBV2	CASRDRGETQYF	TGTGCCAGCAGGGACAGAGGAGAGACCCAGTACTTC
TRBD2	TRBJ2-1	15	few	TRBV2	CASAPGLGDYNEQFF	TGTGCCAGCGCGCCGGGACTAGGCGACTACAATGAGCAGTTCTTC
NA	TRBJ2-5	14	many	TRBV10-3	CAISESRTQETQYF	TGTGCCATCAGTGAGTCGCGGACGCAAGAGACCCAGTACTTC
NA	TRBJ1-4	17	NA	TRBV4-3	CASSQDARRATNEKLFF	TGCGCCAGCAGCCAAGACGCAAGACGTGCAACTAATGAAAAACTGTTTTTT
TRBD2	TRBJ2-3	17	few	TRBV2	CASSPIAGTASTDTQYF	TGTGCCAGCAGTCCGATAGCGGGGACGGCTAGCACAGATACGCAGTATTTT
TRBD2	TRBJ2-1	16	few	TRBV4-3	CASSQDRTSGYNEQFF	TGCGCCAGCAGCCAAGACAGGACTAGCGGGTACAATGAGCAGTTCTTC
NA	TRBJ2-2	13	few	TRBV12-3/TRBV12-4	CASSPSLGGELFF	TGTGCCAGCAGCCCCAGCTTGGGCGGGGAGCTGTTTTTT
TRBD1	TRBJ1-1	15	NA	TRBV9	CARNLWTGEDTEAFF	TGTGCCAGAAACCTTTGGACAGGGGAAGACACTGAAGCTTTCTTT
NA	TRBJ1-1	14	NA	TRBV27	CASSFVGLNTEAFF	TGTGCCAGCAGTTTTGTGGGACTTAACACTGAAGCTTTCTTT
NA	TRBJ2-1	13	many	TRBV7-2	CASSPASRDEQFF	TGTGCCAGCAGCCCCGCCAGCCGGGATGAGCAGTTCTTC
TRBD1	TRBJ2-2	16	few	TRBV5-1	CASSSRTGVNTGELFF	TGCGCCAGCAGTTCCCGGACAGGGGTGAACACCGGGGAGCTGTTTTTT
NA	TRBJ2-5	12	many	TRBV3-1	CASSQVRETQYF	TGTGCCAGCAGCCAAGTCAGGGAGACCCAGTACTTC
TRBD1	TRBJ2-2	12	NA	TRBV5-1	CASRTGSEELFF	TGCGCCAGCAGGACAGGGTCGGAGGAGCTGTTTTTT
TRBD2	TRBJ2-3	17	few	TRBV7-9	CASSRPGLAGALDTQYF	TGTGCCAGCAGCCGACCGGGACTAGCGGGGGCCCTAGATACGCAGTATTTT
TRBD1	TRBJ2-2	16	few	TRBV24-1	CATSDPGTGTTGELFF	TGTGCCACCAGTGATCCCGGGACAGGGACAACCGGGGAGCTGTTTTTT
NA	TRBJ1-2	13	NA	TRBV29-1	CSVVRSQFDGYTF	TGCAGCGTTGTTCGATCACAGTTCGATGGCTACACCTTC
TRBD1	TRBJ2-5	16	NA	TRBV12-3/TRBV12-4	CASIGGTGLRSETQYF	TGTGCCAGCATTGGGGGGACAGGGCTGAGGTCGGAGACCCAGTACTTC
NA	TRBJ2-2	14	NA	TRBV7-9	CASSPYRNTGELFF	TGTGCCAGCAGCCCGTACAGGAACACCGGGGAGCTGTTTTTT
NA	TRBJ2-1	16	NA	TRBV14	CASSQESRDWYNEQFF	TGTGCCAGCAGCCAAGAGAGTCGGGACTGGTACAATGAGCAGTTCTTC
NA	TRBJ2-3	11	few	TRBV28	CASTAADTQYF	TGTGCCAGCACGGCGGCAGATACGCAGTATTTT
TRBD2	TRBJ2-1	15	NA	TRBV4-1	CASSQLLAGGNEQFF	TGCGCCAGCAGCCAGCTACTAGCGGGGGGCAATGAGCAGTTCTTC
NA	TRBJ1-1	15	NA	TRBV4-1	CASSQIDRGDTEAFF	TGCGCCAGCAGCCAAATAGACCGGGGGGACACTGAAGCTTTCTTT
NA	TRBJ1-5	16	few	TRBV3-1	CASSQVGGTGNQPQHF	TGTGCCAGCAGCCAAGTTGGGGGAACGGGCAATCAGCCCCAGCATTTT
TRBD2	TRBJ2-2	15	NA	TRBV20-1	CSARYSGGATGELFF	TGCAGTGCTCGGTATAGCGGGGGGGCCACCGGGGAGCTGTTTTTT
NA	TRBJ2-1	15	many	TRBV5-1	CASSLELRGYNEQFF	TGCGCCAGCAGCTTGGAATTAAGGGGATACAATGAGCAGTTCTTC
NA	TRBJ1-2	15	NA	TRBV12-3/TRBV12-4	CASSSGDNPDYGYTF	TGTGCCAGCAGTTCGGGGGACAACCCGGACTATGGCTACACCTTC
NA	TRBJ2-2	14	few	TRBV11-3	CASSLGGAPGELFF	TGTGCCAGCAGCTTAGGTGGGGCGCCCGGGGAGCTGTTTTTT
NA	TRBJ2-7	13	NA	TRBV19	CASSIQLGNEQYF	TGTGCCAGTAGTATACAACTAGGTAATGAGCAGTACTTC